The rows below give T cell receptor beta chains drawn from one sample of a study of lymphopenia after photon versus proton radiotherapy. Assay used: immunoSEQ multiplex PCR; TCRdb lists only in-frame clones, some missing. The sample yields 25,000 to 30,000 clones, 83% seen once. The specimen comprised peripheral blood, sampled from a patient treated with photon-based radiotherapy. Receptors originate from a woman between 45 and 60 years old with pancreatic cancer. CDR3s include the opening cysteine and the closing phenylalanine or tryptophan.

CDR3aa: CASSPRSGDTQYF; v_gene: TRBV19; j_gene: TRBJ2-3
CDR3aa: CASSPPGQPYEQYF; v_gene: TRBV7-9; j_gene: TRBJ2-7
CDR3aa: CASSSVGEQYF; v_gene: TRBV9; j_gene: TRBJ2-7
CDR3aa: CASSLVGVNEQYF; v_gene: TRBV5-1; j_gene: TRBJ2-7
CDR3aa: CASSFQGADNIQYF; v_gene: TRBV27; j_gene: TRBJ2-4
CDR3aa: CAWSGYPYEQYF; v_gene: TRBV30; j_gene: TRBJ2-7
CDR3aa: CASSNRDEKLFF; v_gene: TRBV28; j_gene: TRBJ1-4
CDR3aa: CASSQEEGGGRSDEQYF; v_gene: TRBV4-1; j_gene: TRBJ2-7
CDR3aa: CASSTGQPYSNQPQHF; v_gene: TRBV28; j_gene: TRBJ1-5
CDR3aa: CASSQDTNYGYTF; v_gene: TRBV4-1; j_gene: TRBJ1-2
CDR3aa: CASSPITGQGGRDGYGYTF; v_gene: TRBV9; j_gene: TRBJ1-2
CDR3aa: CASSEGYEQYF; v_gene: TRBV19; j_gene: TRBJ2-7
CDR3aa: CSARGPDGEQYF; v_gene: TRBV29-1; j_gene: TRBJ2-7